The 32 T cell receptor beta chains below all came from one sample that was sequenced in a study of blood T cell repertoires in COVID-19. Clones were sequenced by immunoSEQ multiplex PCR, and TCRdb holds only the in-frame ones, with some missing. The sample yields 60,000 or so clones, around 80% seen once. Sequencing input: peripheral blood. The receptor source for this set is a man aged 30 to 45 with COVID-19, enrolled during active disease.

The CDR3 protein is CASSTSSRTQYF. For the CDR3, the DNA is TGTGCCAGCAGCACCTCTAGCCGTACGCAGTATTTT. J is TRBJ2-3 and V is TRBV3-1 (or the pseudogene TRBV3-2), with D possibly TRBD2 on 5 matching bases. Trimming took off 5 bases at V and 8 bases at J, with 11 bases between the two ends. CDR1 and CDR2 from the germline V gene are LGHDT and YNNKEL (reference sequence). This CDR3 has 12 amino acids.

The V call is TRBV6-5, the J call TRBJ1-2, with D perhaps TRBD1 (6 bases). V dropped 5 bases and J dropped 8 bases, with 18 bases sitting between them. CDR3 length equals 14 residues. The germline gives CDR1 MNHEY, CDR2 SVGAGI. The CDR3 sequence: CASSTLRGARGYTF. CDR3 bases: TGTGCCAGCAGTACCCTCCGGGGGGCGCGAGGCTACACCTTC.

V is TRBV28 and J is TRBJ2-5; D may be TRBD1 (6 bases). The V gene's germline CDR1 is MDHEN and CDR2 SYDVKM. Trimming took 2 bases from V and 5 from J, leaving 9 bases between them. This CDR3 has 13 residues. DNA for the CDR3: TGTGCCAGCAGTTTAACAGGGCGGGAGACCCAGTACTTC. This translates into CASSLTGRETQYF.

The V gene is TRBV29-1, the J gene TRBJ1-2; perhaps TRBD1 as D (6 bases). V lost 7 bases, J lost 3 bases, and 12 bases lay in between. There are 12 residues in the CDR3. In germline, CDR1 is SQVTM, CDR2 ANQGSEA. DNA of the CDR3: TGCAGCGCCCCAGGGGCGGACTATGGCTACACCTTC. It translates to CSAPGADYGYTF.

The chain links TRBV19 to TRBJ1-1; 8 bases agree with TRBD1. The ends lost 0 bases at V and 1 base at J; junction bases unmatched: 1. Germline V gene data show CDR1 as LNHDA and CDR2 as SQIVND (reference sequence). The CDR3 sequence is 15 residues long. CDR3 sequence: CASSIDQGANTEAFF. The CDR3 DNA sequence: TGTGCCAGTAGTATAGATCAGGGGGCGAACACTGAAGCTTTCTTT.

This clone appeared a single time. This rearrangement joins TRBV30 to TRBJ2-1, with D uncertain. V lost 7 bases and J lost 7, with 8 bases in between. The germline CDR1 and CDR2 sequences are GTSNPN and SVGIG (reference sequence). There are 10 residues in the CDR3. The DNA of the CDR3 is TGTGCCTCCATGAGGAATGAGCAGTTCTTC. Translating gives CASMRNEQFF.

The chain recombines TRBV5-1 with TRBJ2-7; 12 nucleotides match TRBD2. V trimming: 2 bases; J trimming: 5 bases; junction bases outside the gene matches: 8. Germline lookup yields CDR1 SGHRS and CDR2 YFSETQ. CDR3 length: 16 amino acids. In DNA form, the CDR3 reads TGCGCCAGCAGCTTTCCTAGCGGGAGGGATCTCGACGAGCAGTACTTC. It codes for CASSFPSGRDLDEQYF.

The sample holds one count of this clone. This chain uses TRBV7-8 with TRBJ1-2, with D possibly TRBD1 on 5 matching bases. V was shortened by 2 bases and J by 8 bases, with 18 bases between the two germline ends. CDR3 size: 15 residues. The V gene's germline CDR1 is SGHVS and CDR2 FQNEAQ. CDR3 amino acids: CASSLFVQANRGYTF. CDR3 sequence (DNA): TGTGCCAGCAGCTTATTTGTACAGGCGAATCGAGGCTACACCTTC.

The rearrangement uses TRBV6-5 and TRBJ2-2; TRBD2 matches 7 bases. The CDR3 has 16 amino acids. Germline V CDR1 and CDR2: MNHEY, SVGAGI. Germline trimming cut 0 bases from V and 6 bases from J; bases unmatched to any gene: 7. The CDR3 coding sequence is TGTGCCAGCAGTTACTCGTTGGGGGAGGGCCCCGGGGAGCTGTTTTTT. This encodes CASSYSLGEGPGELFF.

The CDR3 bases are TGTGCCAGCAGCCCCACCCGAACAGGCTACGAGCAGTACTTC. It codes for CASSPTRTGYEQYF. The chain links TRBV11-3 to TRBJ2-7; tentative D call: TRBD1 (5 bases). V was clipped by 5 bases and J by 3 bases, with 14 bases between them. The CDR3 is made up of 14 amino acids. Germline V lookup: CDR1 SGHNT, CDR2 YENEEA.

Turning to this clone: Other DNA sequences in the sample encode the same CDR3. The CDR3 region is CASRKPGQRTYEQYF. The CDR3 DNA follows: TGTGCCAGCAGGAAGCCGGGACAGAGGACCTACGAGCAGTACTTC. The rearrangement links TRBV6-5 to TRBJ2-7, with 7 bases aligning to TRBD1. CDR1 and CDR2 (germline): MNHEY, SVGAGI. The CDR3 loop spans 15 amino acids. V was clipped by 6 bases and J by 2 bases; unmatched bases: 10.

The chain links TRBV28 to TRBJ1-2, with a tentative D call TRBD1 (6 bases). Germline V gene sequence: CDR1 MDHEN, CDR2 SYDVKM. The length of the CDR3 is 13 residues. The V gene lost 6 bases and the J gene lost 2 bases, with 10 bases spanning the gap. DNA for the CDR3: TGTGCCAGCAGCTACGGACAGAACTATGGCTACACCTTC. Translating it yields CASSYGQNYGYTF.

This chain links TRBV30 with TRBJ1-5; no clear D gene. V was cut by 7 bases and J by 0 bases, with 10 bases left in between. This CDR3 spans 13 amino acids. CDR1 and CDR2 (germline): GTSNPN, SVGIG (reference sequence). This CDR3 is CAFARDSNQPQHF. CDR3 DNA sequence: TGTGCCTTCGCCCGGGATAGCAATCAGCCCCAGCATTTT.

The rearrangement joins TRBV6-1 to TRBJ1-1; D uncertain. The CDR3 has 11 residues. Germline loops: CDR1 MNHNS, CDR2 SASEGT. V was trimmed by 6 bases and J by 8 bases, leaving 10 bases between them. The CDR3 DNA reads as TGTGCCAGCAGCAAACGAGGGGAAGCTTTCTTT. Amino acids: CASSKRGEAFF.

J is TRBJ1-6 and V is TRBV24-1; D is uncertain. The CDR3 consists of 10 residues. Germline assignment: CDR1 KGHDR and CDR2 SFDVKD. Trimming took 9 bases from V and 9 from J, leaving 5 bases between them. The CDR3 sequence: CATFFSPLHF. The CDR3 DNA follows: TGTGCCACCTTCTTTTCACCCCTCCACTTT.

The DNA for the CDR3 is TGTGCCAGCAGCGTTCTCGGGGAGGCCAGCAGAGAGACCCAGTACTTC. Translating it yields CASSVLGEASRETQYF. The chain couples TRBV9 to TRBJ2-5, with D possibly TRBD2 on 6 matching bases. The CDR3 runs 16 residues. Germline V gene lookup returns CDR1 SGDLS and CDR2 YYNGEE. With 2 bases removed from V and 4 bases from J, the gap between germline ends came to 18 bases. Based on the CDR3 plus reference TRBV9 and TRBJ2-5, the full variable domain is DSGVTQTPKHLITATGQRVTLRCSPRSGDLSVYWYQQSLDQGLQFLIQYYNGEERAKGNILERFSAQQFPDLHSELNLSSLELGDSALYFCASSVLGEASRETQYFGPGTRLLVL.

This clone was counted a few times. The genes are TRBV2 and TRBJ2-7; D possibly corresponds to TRBD2 (6 bases). This CDR3 has 11 amino acids. CDR1 and CDR2 (germline): SNHLY, FYNNEI. V was pared by 7 bases and J by 12 bases, with 16 bases between. The CDR3 bases are TGTGCCAGCACCCAGGCGGGGTCCACGTACTTC. Translation: CASTQAGSTYF. Based on the CDR3 plus reference TRBV2 and TRBJ2-7, the full variable domain is EPEVTQTPSHQVTQMGQEVILRCVPISNHLYFYWYRQILGQKVEFLVSFYNNEISEKSEIFDDQFSVERPDGSNFTLKIRSTKLEDSAMYFCASTQAGSTYFGPGTRLTVT.

The chain recombines TRBV11-2 with TRBJ2-7; D unclear. V lost 2 bases, J lost 6 bases, and 8 bases lay in between. The CDR3 covers 12 residues. Germline values: CDR1 SGHAT, CDR2 FQNNGV. The chain's CDR3 is CASSLQYSEQYF. CDR3 nucleotides: TGTGCCAGCAGCTTACAGTATTCCGAGCAGTACTTC.

This rearrangement joins TRBV7-2 to TRBJ1-1; TRBD1 matches at 9 bases. This CDR3 contains 15 residues. With 4 bases clipped from V and 3 bases from J, the junction kept 6 bases outside the gene matches. In germline, CDR1 is SGHTA, CDR2 FQGNSA. The CDR3 DNA is TGTGCCAGCAGCTATGCCCGACAGGGGGACACTGAAGCTTTCTTT. It translates to CASSYARQGDTEAFF.

The rearrangement uses TRBV6-5 and TRBJ2-7; D is perhaps TRBD2 (6 bases). From germline, CDR1 is MNHEY and CDR2 SVGAGI. The CDR3 has 12 residues. V was clipped by 6 bases and J by 1 base, with 7 bases between them. The CDR3 spells CASRGGSYEQYF. CDR3 bases: TGTGCCAGCAGGGGAGGTTCCTACGAGCAGTACTTC.

This clone was observed a single time. The V call is TRBV5-4, the J call TRBJ2-7; 9 bases are a match to TRBD2. The V gene's germline CDR1 is SGHNT and CDR2 YYREEE (reference sequence). J lost 0 bases, V lost 1 base, and 8 bases had no gene match. This CDR3 is 17 amino acids long. The CDR3 reads CASSLSLAGLASYEQYF. For the CDR3, the DNA is TGTGCCAGCAGCTTGTCTCTGGCGGGACTAGCCTCCTACGAGCAGTACTTC.

The chain combines TRBV7-2 with TRBJ2-1; D is unresolved. V was shortened by 2 bases and J by 10 bases, with 6 bases between the two germline ends. Germline-derived CDR1 and CDR2 are SGHTA and FQGNSA. This CDR3 comprises 11 residues. CDR3 nucleotides: TGTGCCAGCAGCTTAAACTCCGAGCAGTTCTTC. Its translation is CASSLNSEQFF.

The V call is TRBV5-4, the J call TRBJ2-7; 12 nucleotides align to TRBD2. The CDR3 extends over 16 amino acids. With V trimmed by 2 bases and J by 6 bases, 9 bases remained unmatched. Germline V lookup: CDR1 SGHNT, CDR2 YYREEE (reference sequence). The CDR3 loop reads CASSLTPPGLAGEQYF. CDR3 bases: TGTGCCAGCAGCTTAACCCCTCCGGGACTAGCGGGCGAGCAGTACTTC.

V and J are TRBV27 and TRBJ2-7; possibly TRBD1 for D (6 bases). Germline assignment: CDR1 MNHEY and CDR2 SMNVEV (reference sequence). V lost 8 bases, J lost 11 bases, and 19 bases lay in between. This CDR3 contains 12 residues. The CDR3 is CASGTNRVGEYF. Written as DNA, the CDR3 is TGTGCCAGCGGAACAAACAGGGTCGGGGAGTACTTC.

The rearrangement uses TRBV2 and TRBJ1-6; 7 bases are shared with TRBD1. There are 12 residues in the CDR3. V was pared by 6 bases and J by 13 bases, with 6 bases of the junction left unmatched. Germline CDR1 is SNHLY and CDR2 is FYNNEI. This chain's CDR3 is CASSTDRAPLHF. The CDR3 DNA reads TGTGCCAGCAGCACAGACAGGGCCCCCCTCCACTTT.

V and J are TRBV2 and TRBJ1-4, with 7 positions matching TRBD1. CDR1 SNHLY and CDR2 FYNNEI come from the germline V gene. This CDR3 has 19 amino acids. V was clipped by 5 bases and J by 7 bases; unmatched bases: 22. CDR3 residues: CASSSPTGAPVQLIEKLFF. The CDR3 DNA reads as TGTGCCAGCAGTAGCCCTACAGGGGCCCCAGTGCAACTGATTGAAAAACTGTTTTTT.

This clone was observed many times. The rearrangement links TRBV2 to TRBJ2-1; possibly TRBD1 for D (5 bases). CDR1 is SNHLY, CDR2 FYNNEI, per germline. The CDR3 sequence is 14 residues long. V was shortened by 6 bases and J by 4 bases, with 13 bases between the two germline ends. This CDR3 reads CASRVGKGYNEQFF. CDR3 sequence (DNA): TGTGCCAGCAGAGTCGGAAAGGGGTACAATGAGCAGTTCTTC.

The genes are TRBV6-2 or TRBV6-3 and TRBJ2-7; a possible D gene is TRBD2 (5 bases). This CDR3 has 14 amino acids. V was shortened by 2 bases and J by 4 bases, with 12 bases between the two germline ends. Germline values: CDR1 MNHEY, CDR2 SVGEGT. The CDR3 DNA follows: TGTGCCAGCAGTTACCGCTCGTCGGGGTACGAGCAGTACTTC. Translation gives CASSYRSSGYEQYF.

J is TRBJ2-1 and V is TRBV27, with no clear D. V dropped 6 bases and J dropped 4 bases, with 13 bases sitting between them. The CDR3 is made up of 14 amino acids. The germline V gene encodes CDR1 MNHEY and CDR2 SMNVEV (reference sequence). CDR3 nucleotide sequence: TGTGCCAGCAGCCCCCAGTACAGATACAATGAGCAGTTCTTC. Protein: CASSPQYRYNEQFF.

This clone has more than one count but fewer than ten. The rearrangement links TRBV7-6 to TRBJ2-7; 13 positions agree with TRBD2. The CDR3 sequence is 16 residues long. The trim removed 1 base at V and 2 bases at J, leaving 2 bases unmatched. Germline assignment: CDR1 SGHVS and CDR2 FNYEAQ. The CDR3: CASSLEGLAGTYEQYF. Here the CDR3 DNA reads TGTGCCAGCAGCTTAGAGGGACTAGCGGGGACCTACGAGCAGTACTTC.

The chain employs TRBV10-3 and TRBJ2-3, with D unclear. V was shortened by 2 bases and J by 4 bases, with 7 bases between the two germline ends. CDR1 ENHRY and CDR2 SYGVKD come from the germline V gene. There are 13 residues in the CDR3. The CDR3 loop is CAISENLPDTQYF. The CDR3 DNA sequence: TGTGCCATCAGTGAGAACTTGCCAGATACGCAGTATTTT.

This chain joins TRBV28 and TRBJ2-2; 8 bases line up with TRBD1. V gave up 5 bases and J gave up 0 bases; unmatched junction bases: 5. The CDR3 spans 16 residues. The germline gives CDR1 MDHEN, CDR2 SYDVKM. The CDR3 spells CASSPTGDANTGELFF. CDR3 DNA: TGTGCCAGCAGTCCGACAGGGGACGCGAACACCGGGGAGCTGTTTTTT.